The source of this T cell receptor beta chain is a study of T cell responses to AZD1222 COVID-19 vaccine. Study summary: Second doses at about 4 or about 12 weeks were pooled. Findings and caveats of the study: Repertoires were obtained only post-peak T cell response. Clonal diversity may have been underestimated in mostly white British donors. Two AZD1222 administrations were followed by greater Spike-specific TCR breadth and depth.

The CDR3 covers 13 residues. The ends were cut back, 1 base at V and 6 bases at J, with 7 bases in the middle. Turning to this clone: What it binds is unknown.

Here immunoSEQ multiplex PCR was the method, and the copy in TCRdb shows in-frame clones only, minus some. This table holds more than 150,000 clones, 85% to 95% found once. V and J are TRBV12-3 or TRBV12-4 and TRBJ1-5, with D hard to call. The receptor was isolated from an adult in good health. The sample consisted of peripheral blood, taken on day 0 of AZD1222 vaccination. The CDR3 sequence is CASSLGGPQPQHF. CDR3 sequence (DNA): TGTGCCAGCAGTTTAGGCGGTCCTCAGCCCCAGCATTTT.